The 3 T cell receptor beta chains below come from one sample, sequenced in a study of blood T cell repertoires in COVID-19. Some clones are missing from TCRdb's copy, which holds only in-frame ones; the method was immunoSEQ multiplex PCR. In the table there are about 210,000 clones, around 82% of which are singletons. The sequenced sample consisted of peripheral blood. Receptors were obtained from a human donor in a cohort sampled during active COVID-19.

Comments on this clone: The sample has other DNA sequences that encode this CDR3 too. The CDR3 bases are TGCAGTGCTAGATCTTCCTACGAGCAGTACTTC. It is translated as CSARSSYEQYF. The V gene is TRBV20-1, the J gene TRBJ2-7; D not resolved. V was trimmed by 2 bases and J by 1 base, leaving 3 bases between them. This CDR3 comprises 11 residues. CDR1 DFQATT and CDR2 SNEGSKA come from the germline V gene (reference sequence).

V gene TRBV5-8 combines with J gene TRBJ2-3; 10 bases match TRBD1. J gave up 1 base and V 5 bases, and 7 bases lay outside the gene matches. The length of the CDR3 is 16 residues. The V gene's germline CDR1 is SGHTS and CDR2 YDEGEE. Here the CDR3 reads CASRTRQGAGTDTQYF. The CDR3 nucleotides read TGTGCCAGCAGGACCAGACAGGGGGCCGGCACAGATACGCAGTATTTT.

This rearrangement joins TRBV6-4 to TRBJ1-1; TRBD1 matches 11 bases. Germline V gene sequence: CDR1 MRHNA, CDR2 SNTAGT. Trimming took 6 bases from V and 4 from J; bases not matched to a gene: 4. The length of the CDR3 is 14 residues. The CDR3 here is CASRNGQGATEAFF. As DNA, the CDR3 is TGTGCCAGCAGAAACGGACAGGGGGCCACTGAAGCTTTCTTT.